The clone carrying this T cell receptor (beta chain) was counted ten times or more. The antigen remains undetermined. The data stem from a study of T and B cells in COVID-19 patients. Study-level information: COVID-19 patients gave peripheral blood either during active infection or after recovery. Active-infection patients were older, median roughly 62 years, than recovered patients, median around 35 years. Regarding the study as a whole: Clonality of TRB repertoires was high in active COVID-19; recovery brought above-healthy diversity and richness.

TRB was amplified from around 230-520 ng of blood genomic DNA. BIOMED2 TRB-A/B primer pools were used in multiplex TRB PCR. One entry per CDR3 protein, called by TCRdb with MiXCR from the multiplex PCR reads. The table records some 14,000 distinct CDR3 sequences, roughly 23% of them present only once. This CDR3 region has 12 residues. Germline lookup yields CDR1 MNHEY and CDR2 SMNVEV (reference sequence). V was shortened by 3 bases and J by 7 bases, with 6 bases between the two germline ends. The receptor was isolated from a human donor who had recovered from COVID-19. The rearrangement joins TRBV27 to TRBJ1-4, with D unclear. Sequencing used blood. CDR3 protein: CASSFWGEKLFF. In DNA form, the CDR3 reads TGTGCCAGCAGTTTTTGGGGTGAAAAACTGTTTTTT.